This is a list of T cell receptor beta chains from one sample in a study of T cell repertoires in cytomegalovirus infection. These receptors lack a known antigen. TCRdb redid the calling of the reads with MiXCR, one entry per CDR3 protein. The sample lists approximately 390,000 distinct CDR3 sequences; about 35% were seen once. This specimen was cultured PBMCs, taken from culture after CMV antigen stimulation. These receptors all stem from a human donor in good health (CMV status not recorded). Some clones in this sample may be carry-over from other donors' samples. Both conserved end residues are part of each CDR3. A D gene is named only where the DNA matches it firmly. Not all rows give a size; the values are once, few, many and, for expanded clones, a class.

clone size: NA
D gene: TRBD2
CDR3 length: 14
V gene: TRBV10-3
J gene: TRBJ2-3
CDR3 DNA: TGTGCCACCGGACTAGCGGGAGGCCCAGATACGCAGTATTTT
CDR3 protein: CATGLAGGPDTQYF

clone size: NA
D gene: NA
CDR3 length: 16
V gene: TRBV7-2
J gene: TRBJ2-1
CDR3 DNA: TGTGCCAGCAGCCCAACGCCGGACTTCCCCCCCAATGAGCAGTTCTTC
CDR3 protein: CASSPTPDFPPNEQFF

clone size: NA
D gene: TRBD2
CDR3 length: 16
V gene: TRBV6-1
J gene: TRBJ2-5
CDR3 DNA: TGTGCCAGCCGAGGACTAGCGGGAGGGAGGGGAGAGACCCAGTACTTC
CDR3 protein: CASRGLAGGRGETQYF

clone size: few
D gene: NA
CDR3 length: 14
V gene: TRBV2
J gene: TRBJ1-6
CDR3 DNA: TGTGCCAGCAGTGAAGTACAGGGACCCTCACCCCTCCACTTT
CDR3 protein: CASSEVQGPSPLHF

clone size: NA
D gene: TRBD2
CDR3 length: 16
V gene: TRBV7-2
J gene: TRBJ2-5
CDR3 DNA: TGTGCCAGCAGCTCTCTAGCGGGAGTAATAGGAGAGACCCAGTACTTC
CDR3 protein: CASSSLAGVIGETQYF

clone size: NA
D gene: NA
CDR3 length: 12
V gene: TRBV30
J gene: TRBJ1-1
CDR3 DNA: TGTGCCTGGAAAAACAAGGGCACTGAAGCTTTCTTT
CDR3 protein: CAWKNKGTEAFF

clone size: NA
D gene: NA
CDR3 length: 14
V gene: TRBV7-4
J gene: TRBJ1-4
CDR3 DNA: TGTGCCAGCAGACCTAGGGGGTCTAATGAAAAACTGTTTTTT
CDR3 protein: CASRPRGSNEKLFF

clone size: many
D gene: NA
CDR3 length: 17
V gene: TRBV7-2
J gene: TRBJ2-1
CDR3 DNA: TGTGCCAGCAGACCCCCTTTGTTAGCGGACTCCTACAATGAGCAGTTCTTC
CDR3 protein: CASRPPLLADSYNEQFF

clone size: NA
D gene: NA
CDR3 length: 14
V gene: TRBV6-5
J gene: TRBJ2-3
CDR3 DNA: TGTGCCAGCAGTTACCGGGGGCCCACAGATACGCAGTATTTT
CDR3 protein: CASSYRGPTDTQYF

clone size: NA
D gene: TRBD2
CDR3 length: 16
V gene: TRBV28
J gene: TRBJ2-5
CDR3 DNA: TGTGCCAGCAGTTTATGGGTAGCGGGGTACCAAGAGACCCAGTACTTC
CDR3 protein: CASSLWVAGYQETQYF

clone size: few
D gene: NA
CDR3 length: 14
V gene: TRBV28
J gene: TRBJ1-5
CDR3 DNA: TGTGCCAGCAGTTTCCCCAGGGGCAACCAGCCCCAGCATTTT
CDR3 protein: CASSFPRGNQPQHF

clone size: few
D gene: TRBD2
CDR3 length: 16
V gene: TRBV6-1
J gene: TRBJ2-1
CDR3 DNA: TGTGCCAGCTCTCCGATACTAGCGGGATCTCCTACTGAGCAGTTCTTC
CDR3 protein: CASSPILAGSPTEQFF